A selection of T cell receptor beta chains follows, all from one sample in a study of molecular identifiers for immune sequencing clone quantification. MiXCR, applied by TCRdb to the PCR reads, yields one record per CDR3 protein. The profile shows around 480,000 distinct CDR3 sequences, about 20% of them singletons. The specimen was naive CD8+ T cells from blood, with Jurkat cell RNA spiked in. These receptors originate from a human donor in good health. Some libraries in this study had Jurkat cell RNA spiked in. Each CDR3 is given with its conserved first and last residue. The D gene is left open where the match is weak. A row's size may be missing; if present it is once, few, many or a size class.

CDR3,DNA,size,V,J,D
CSGEGGTEAFF,TGCAGCGGAGAGGGGGGTACTGAAGCTTTCTTT,many,TRBV29-1,TRBJ1-1,.
CASSQDSGGSSYEQYF,TGCGCCAGCAGCCAAGATTCCGGCGGTAGCTCCTACGAGCAGTACTTC,many,TRBV4-3,TRBJ2-7,.
CASSSPSSNQPQHF,TGTGCCAGCAGCTCACCGTCTAGCAATCAGCCCCAGCATTTT,many,TRBV7-9,TRBJ1-5,.
CASSIELAGGLGDTQYF,TGTGCCAGTAGTATAGAGCTAGCGGGGGGCCTCGGAGATACGCAGTATTTT,.,TRBV19,TRBJ2-3,TRBD2
CASSSETVGNEQFF,TGTGCCAGCAGTTCCGAGACAGTTGGCAATGAGCAGTTCTTC,.,TRBV12-3/TRBV12-4,TRBJ2-1,.
CASNSVFEDTEAFF,TGTGCCAGCAACTCCGTGTTCGAGGACACTGAAGCTTTCTTT,.,TRBV6-2/TRBV6-3,TRBJ1-1,.
CASSFAGAQPQHF,TGTGCCAGCAGTTTCGCGGGGGCGCAGCCCCAGCATTTT,few,TRBV27,TRBJ1-5,.
CAWTPPSAEAFF,TGTGCCTGGACCCCCCCCAGCGCTGAAGCTTTCTTT,.,TRBV30,TRBJ1-1,.
CASQQGAETQYF,TGTGCCAGTCAACAGGGTGCGGAGACCCAGTACTTC,few,TRBV19,TRBJ2-5,.
CASSYRAEAFF,TGTGCCAGCAGTTACCGGGCTGAAGCTTTCTTT,many,TRBV28,TRBJ1-1,.
CASSTTGDLVGYTF,TGTGCCAGCAGTACAACAGGAGATTTGGTTGGCTACACCTTC,few,TRBV12-3/TRBV12-4,TRBJ1-2,.
CASSPGQDFRETQYF,TGCGCCAGCAGCCCGGGACAGGATTTCCGAGAGACCCAGTACTTC,few,TRBV5-1,TRBJ2-5,TRBD1
CASSLWTDPSYEQYF,TGTGCCAGCAGCTTGTGGACCGATCCCTCCTACGAGCAGTACTTC,.,TRBV5-6,TRBJ2-7,.
CASSLEGTLSNF,TGTGCCAGCAGCTTAGAGGGGACGTTATCAAACTTC,many,TRBV7-9,TRBJ2-7,.